This T cell receptor (beta chain) was recorded in a study of blood T cell repertoires in COVID-19. The method was immunoSEQ multiplex PCR; TCRdb's version includes in-frame clones alone and lacks a portion of them. The sample shows more than 250,000 clones, roughly 90% of them seen only once. CDR1 KGHSH and CDR2 LQKENI come from the germline V gene. The V end was cut by 3 bases, the J end by 7 bases, with 10 bases between. The CDR3 length is 13 residues. Material for sequencing was PBMCs or T cells enriched from blood (not recorded which). The TCR sequence derives from a woman in her 30s who had recovered from COVID-19. This sequence joins TRBV18 and TRBJ2-1, with D possibly matching TRBD2 (5 bases). CDR3 sequence: CASSPVGGNEQFF. The CDR3 DNA reads as TGTGCCAGCTCACCGGTTGGAGGTAATGAGCAGTTCTTC. Supplemented by reference TRBV18 and TRBJ2-1, the full variable domain reads NAGVMQNPRHLVRRRGQEARLRCSPMKGHSHVYWYRQLPEEGLKFMVYLQKENIIDESGMPKERFSAEFPKEGPSILRIQQVVRGDSAAYFCASSPVGGNEQFFGPGTRLTVL.